One and the same sample provided the 21 T cell receptor beta chains below, sequenced in a study of shared clonotypes between healthy human individuals. Produced via immunoSEQ multiplex PCR; TCRdb's table is partial and in-frame only. The sample lists around 2,000,000 clones; about 95% were seen once. The naive CD8 population came from CD45RO-negative cells selected for CCR7, without terminally differentiated effector memory CD45RA+ cells. The sequencing sample was made of naive CD8+ T cells sorted from blood. All receptors derive from a man younger than 35 in good health.

The chain carries TRBV6-5 and TRBJ2-1; 11 bases fit TRBD2. Per germline, CDR1 MNHEY and CDR2 SVGAGI. The J segment lost 9 bases and the V segment lost 6 bases, leaving 7 bases of the junction unmatched. The CDR3 is made up of 14 amino acids. Here the CDR3 reads CASRPLAGGVEQFF. In DNA, the CDR3 is TGTGCCAGCAGACCTCTAGCGGGAGGCGTTGAGCAGTTCTTC.

This clone was observed a single time. This chain joins TRBV18 and TRBJ1-5, with TRBD1 matching 7 bases. Germline values: CDR1 KGHSH, CDR2 LQKENI. V dropped 5 bases and J dropped 7; count of bases not matched to a gene: 17. This CDR3 has 17 amino acids. For the CDR3, the DNA is TGTGCCAGCTCAGGGCCGGGACAGCCCCGTCCCTACCAGCCCCAGCATTTT. Encoded protein: CASSGPGQPRPYQPQHF.

The rearrangement uses TRBV19 and TRBJ1-1; weak D call: TRBD1 (6 bases). This CDR3 has 15 amino acids. Germline V CDR1 and CDR2: LNHDA, SQIVND (reference sequence). V was cut by 3 bases and J by 10 bases, with 21 bases left in between. CDR3 protein: CASSMPGHGAPGAFF. CDR3 coding DNA: TGTGCCAGTAGTATGCCGGGACATGGAGCGCCAGGAGCTTTCTTT.

The chain joins TRBV9 to TRBJ1-2; 8 bases match TRBD1. The CDR3 contains 16 residues. CDR1 is SGDLS, CDR2 YYNGEE, per germline. J gave up 5 bases and V 3 bases, and 12 bases lay outside the gene matches. The CDR3 is CASSGSTGEIGYGYTF. The CDR3, as DNA: TGTGCCAGCAGCGGGTCGACAGGGGAGATCGGATATGGCTACACCTTC. Using reference TRBV9 and TRBJ1-2 for the parts outside the CDR3, the full variable domain is DSGVTQTPKHLITATGQRVTLRCSPRSGDLSVYWYQQSLDQGLQFLIQYYNGEERAKGNILERFSAQQFPDLHSELNLSSLELGDSALYFCASSGSTGEIGYGYTFGSGTRLTVV.

The V call is TRBV7-9, the J call TRBJ2-1, with D possibly matching TRBD2 (5 bases). Trimming took 1 base from V and 8 from J, leaving 12 bases between them. CDR1 and CDR2 from the germline V gene are SEHNR and FQNEAQ (reference sequence). This CDR3 contains 14 residues. The CDR3 protein is CASSLERAVDEQFF. CDR3 bases: TGTGCCAGCAGCTTAGAGAGGGCGGTCGATGAGCAGTTCTTC.

J is TRBJ1-1 and V is TRBV5-6; D is perhaps TRBD1 (5 bases). Germline V gives CDR1 SGHDT, CDR2 YYEEEE. This CDR3 comprises 14 residues. V was cut by 2 bases and J by 3 bases, with 11 bases left in between. This chain's CDR3 is CASSFWGGDTEAFF. CDR3 coding DNA: TGTGCCAGCAGCTTCTGGGGCGGTGACACTGAAGCTTTCTTT.

As DNA, the CDR3 is TGTGCCAGCAGTCCCGGACTAGCGGGAGGGAGGGATGAGCAGTTCTTC. Its translation: CASSPGLAGGRDEQFF. The rearrangement joins TRBV28 to TRBJ2-1; 15 positions agree with TRBD2. This CDR3 has 16 amino acids. Germline V gives CDR1 MDHEN, CDR2 SYDVKM. The ends lost 5 bases at V and 8 bases at J; junction bases unmatched: 7.

The chain has TRBV7-9 and TRBJ2-1; D not resolved. The ends were cut back, 2 bases at V and 5 bases at J, with 7 bases in the middle. Germline V gene sequence: CDR1 SEHNR, CDR2 FQNEAQ (reference sequence). This CDR3 spans 13 amino acids. DNA for the CDR3: TGTGCCAGCAGCTTATATAACGACAATGAGCAGTTCTTC. Translated: CASSLYNDNEQFF.

The rearrangement uses TRBV9 and TRBJ2-7; maybe TRBD1 (6 bases). CDR3 length equals 14 residues. The germline V gene has CDR1 SGDLS and CDR2 YYNGEE. V lost 4 bases and J lost 4, with 15 bases in between. CDR3 coding DNA: TGTGCCAGCAGCTTATACGGGACACAGTACGAGCAGTACTTC. Its translation is CASSLYGTQYEQYF.

The chain employs TRBV7-9 and TRBJ1-4; D ambiguous. The V end lost 3 bases, the J end lost 8 bases, and 16 bases lay between the germline ends. This CDR3 has 15 residues. Germline loops: CDR1 SEHNR, CDR2 FQNEAQ (reference sequence). CDR3 bases: TGTGCCAGCAGCTTCGGGTCCTATCTGGAGGAAAAACTGTTTTTT. Its translation: CASSFGSYLEEKLFF.

The chain recombines TRBV27 with TRBJ1-4; TRBD1 aligns across 8 bases. V trimming: 6 bases; J trimming: 5 bases; junction bases outside the gene matches: 5. The CDR3 runs to 14 residues. CDR1 is MNHEY and CDR2 is SMNVEV in the germline V gene (reference sequence). The CDR3 bases are TGTGCCAGCAGCCCGGACAGGGAAAATGAAAAACTGTTTTTT. Translation gives CASSPDRENEKLFF.

The chain couples TRBV14 to TRBJ1-4, with TRBD1 as a possible D gene (5 bases). Germline V gene lookup returns CDR1 SGHDN and CDR2 FVKESK. The CDR3 extends over 12 amino acids. Deletions cut 0 bases from V and 10 bases from J, with 6 bases between. The CDR3 spells CASSQERGKLFF. The DNA of the CDR3 is TGTGCCAGCAGCCAAGAGAGGGGAAAACTGTTTTTT.

The chain is built from TRBV7-9 and TRBJ1-3; no definite D call. Germline V gene sequence: CDR1 SEHNR, CDR2 FQNEAQ (reference sequence). The CDR3 loop spans 18 amino acids. V was pared by 4 bases and J by 0 bases, with 19 bases between. The CDR3 spells CASSSSVGGVPSGNTIYF. CDR3 in DNA: TGTGCCAGCAGCTCGTCCGTGGGCGGGGTCCCCTCTGGAAACACCATATATTTT.

The chain uses TRBV7-2 and TRBJ1-1; 9 nucleotides align to TRBD1. Germline lookup yields CDR1 SGHTA and CDR2 FQGNSA. The ends lost 4 bases at V and 7 bases at J; junction bases unmatched: 13. The CDR3 is 16 residues long. The CDR3 sequence is CASSSPSTGGYLEAFF. In nucleotides, the CDR3 is TGTGCCAGCAGCTCTCCCTCGACAGGGGGATATCTTGAAGCTTTCTTT.

This clone was found once. The chain joins TRBV15 to TRBJ2-1; the D gene could be TRBD1 or TRBD2 (6 bases each). Germline-derived CDR1 and CDR2 are LNHNV and YYDKDF (reference sequence). V was shortened by 4 bases and J by 0 bases, with 7 bases between the two germline ends. The CDR3 has 14 amino acids. DNA for the CDR3: TGTGCCACCAGCACGGGGGCCTCCTACAATGAGCAGTTCTTC. It is translated as CATSTGASYNEQFF.

The chain joins TRBV5-1 to TRBJ2-5; TRBD2 matches 8 bases. The V gene's germline CDR1 is SGHRS and CDR2 YFSETQ. V shed 5 bases and J 3 bases; nucleotides not matched to a gene: 15. This CDR3 comprises 17 residues. CDR3 coding DNA: TGCGCCAGCAGACATTTTCCCCCGAAACTAGCGGAAGAGACCCAGTACTTC. Encoded protein: CASRHFPPKLAEETQYF. The full variable domain, in which reference TRBV5-1 and TRBJ2-5 provide the parts outside the CDR3, is KAGVTQTPRYLIKTRGQQVTLSCSPISGHRSVSWYQQTPGQGLQFLFEYFSETQRNKGNFPGRFSGRQFSNSRSEMNVSTLELGDSALYLCASRHFPPKLAEETQYFGPGTRLLVL.

The chain has TRBV7-9 and TRBJ2-7; D ambiguous. Trimming shortened V by 5 bases and J by 3 bases, and 14 bases separated the two germline ends. Germline lookup yields CDR1 SEHNR and CDR2 FQNEAQ (reference sequence). The CDR3 has 14 residues. The CDR3 reads CASSLSTVGYEQYF. CDR3 in DNA: TGTGCCAGCAGCCTTAGTACAGTAGGCTACGAGCAGTACTTC.

Here the CDR3 reads CASSQSPGRPQETQYF. In DNA form, the CDR3 reads TGCGCCAGCAGCCAAAGCCCGGGACGCCCACAAGAGACCCAGTACTTC. The chain has TRBV4-1 and TRBJ2-5; D is tentatively TRBD1 or TRBD2 (5 bases each). V was clipped by 2 bases and J by 2 bases, with 15 bases between them. The CDR3 extends over 16 amino acids. From germline, CDR1 is MGHRA and CDR2 YSYEKL.

The V and J genes are TRBV28 and TRBJ2-1; tentatively, D is TRBD2 (7 bases). CDR3 length: 16 amino acids. Deletions cut 2 bases from V and 8 bases from J, with 19 bases between. The germline gives CDR1 MDHEN, CDR2 SYDVKM. Here the CDR3 reads CASSLRAGAVLDEQFF. CDR3 bases: TGTGCCAGCAGTTTACGGGCGGGGGCCGTCTTAGATGAGCAGTTCTTC.

The genes are TRBV27 and TRBJ2-7, with a weak D call TRBD2 (7 bases). The V end lost 1 base, the J end lost 6 bases, and 13 bases lay between the germline ends. This CDR3 is built from 14 residues. Germline CDR1 and CDR2: MNHEY and SMNVEV (reference sequence). The CDR3 reads CASSLYPGGAEQYF. The CDR3 DNA is TGTGCCAGCAGTTTATACCCGGGGGGCGCCGAGCAGTACTTC.

The rearrangement joins TRBV29-1 to TRBJ1-2; TRBD1 is a possible D gene (6 bases). Germline V gives CDR1 SQVTM, CDR2 ANQGSEA. The CDR3 covers 16 residues. Trimming removed 5 bases at V and 8 bases at J, with 27 bases between. CDR3 sequence: CSVLPETEEPQGGYTF. CDR3 DNA sequence: TGCAGCGTTCTCCCGGAGACAGAAGAGCCTCAGGGGGGCTACACCTTC.